Included here is one T cell receptor beta chain sequence, with context. This clone has more than one count but fewer than ten. No cognate antigen has been identified for it. Per-base qualities were not stored, and no clone one base away is much larger. V drops 2 bases and J drops 5 bases, leaving 1 base in between. The CDR3 runs 11 residues from the cysteine to the phenylalanine. The CDR3 DNA has 33 bases and is translated from base 1. CDR1 MNHEY and CDR2 SMNVEV were looked up in the germline V gene (reference sequence). This sample was taken from a study of CD8+ T cells in alopecia areata listed by TCRdb under 2018. In terms of the full investigation: Treated patients were enrolled in an open-label pilot trial of oral tofacitinib, 5 to 10 mg twice daily, for moderate-to-severe alopecia areata. Tofacitinib was given for 6 to 18 months, followed by 6 months of follow-up off drug to assess delayed response and recurrence. TCRbeta CDR3 regions were amplified by immunoSEQ multiplex PCR using 35 Vbeta forward and 13 Jbeta reverse primers. The RNA source kit depended on sample type: the PAXgene miRNA kit for fixed scalp, the miRNeasy kit for PBMCs, and the RNeasy kit for mouse skin. Patients on tofacitinib were biopsied at baseline and after 4 and 24 weeks of treatment, and several of the patients also had a later scalp biopsy. In humans, TCRbeta sequencing was performed on scalp tissue and on sorted CD4+ and CD8+ peripheral blood T cells from healthy controls and from patients with patchy or totalis/universalis alopecia areata. Scalp clonality was compared among normal scalp (n=4), patchy alopecia areata scalp (n=8), and alopecia totalis/universalis scalp (n=8). High-throughput TCRbeta sequencing was used to examine T cell clonal expansion in alopecia areata in both the C3H/HeJ mouse model and human patients. Broad study findings and their caveats: Compared with normal scalp, lesional scalp had higher clonality and more expanded CD8+ clones, particularly in alopecia totalis/universalis, a pattern that suggests antigenic drive. Unlike mouse skin, where gammadelta T cells dominate, normal human skin contains resident alphabeta T cells that get sequenced too, which complicates analysis of the scalp TCR repertoire. Compared with mice, TCR sequences shared between patients were less clear, possibly partly because of HLA diversity across the patient population.

Interpreted using the paper, the time point label stands for: baseline before oral tofacitinib. Peripheral blood and lesional scalp punch biopsies were obtained from patients with alopecia areata. PBMCs were isolated by density centrifugation and stained for CD3, CD4 and CD8, and CD4+ and CD8+ T cells were sorted on a FACSAria. Receptors were amplified or captured by the immunoSEQ multiplex PCR assay. RNA was extracted from all samples and reverse transcribed into cDNA, which served as template for TCR sequencing. First-strand cDNA was synthesized using SuperScript III with a 2:1 mix of oligo-dT and random hexamers. A synthetic immune receptor repertoire was used to measure amplification bias, and any remaining bias was corrected computationally. On the authors' methods: After raw reads were preprocessed to remove errors, the CDR3 was defined following IMGT conventions as running from the conserved cysteine to phenylalanine. Clonality was computed as 1 minus the Shannon entropy, with the entropy normalized by log2 of the number of productive unique TCRs. CD4 or CD8 identity of scalp clones was inferred by cross-referencing scalp TCRbeta sequences with sorted blood CD4 and CD8 repertoires. TCRdb retrieved this table from immuneACCESS and kept in-frame rearrangements only. Not all clones are present; in checked studies, unresolved V genes account for under half, and no reason is known for the remainder. V and J calls and clone size follow that table, whereas D and trimming were derived from the DNA. This sample comprises around 160,000 clones, around 86% of them detected only once. The top ten clonotypes cover more than 12% of the sample.

The sample was CD8+ T cells sorted from blood, taken at week 0. The TCR was taken from a human donor with alopecia areata. The V gene is TRBV27 and the J gene is TRBJ2-1, with the D gene too uncertain to name. CDR3 protein: CASSLDNEQFF. The sequenced DNA: TGTGCCAGCAGTTTAGACAATGAGCAGTTCTTC.